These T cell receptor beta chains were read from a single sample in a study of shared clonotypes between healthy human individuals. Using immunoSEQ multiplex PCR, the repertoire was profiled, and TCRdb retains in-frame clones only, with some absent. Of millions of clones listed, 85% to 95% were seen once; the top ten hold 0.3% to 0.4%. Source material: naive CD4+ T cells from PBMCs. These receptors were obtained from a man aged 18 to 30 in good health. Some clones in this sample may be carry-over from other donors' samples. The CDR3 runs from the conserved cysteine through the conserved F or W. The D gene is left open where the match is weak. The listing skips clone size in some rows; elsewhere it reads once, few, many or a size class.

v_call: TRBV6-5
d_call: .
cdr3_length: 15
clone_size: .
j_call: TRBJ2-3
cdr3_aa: CASSYRGFGTDTQYF
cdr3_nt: TGTGCCAGCAGTTACAGGGGGTTTGGCACAGATACGCAGTATTTT

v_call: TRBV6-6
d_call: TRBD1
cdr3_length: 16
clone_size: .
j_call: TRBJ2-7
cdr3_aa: CASSRPGTGVPYEQYF
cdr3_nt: TGTGCCAGCAGTCGGCCCGGGACAGGGGTTCCCTACGAGCAGTACTTC

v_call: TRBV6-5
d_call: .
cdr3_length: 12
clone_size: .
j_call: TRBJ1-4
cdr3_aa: CASTPPGEKLFF
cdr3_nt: TGTGCCAGCACCCCCCCCGGAGAAAAACTGTTTTTT

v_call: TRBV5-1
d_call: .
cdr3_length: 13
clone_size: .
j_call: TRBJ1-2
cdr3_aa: CASREPANYGYTF
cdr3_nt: TGCGCCAGCAGAGAGCCAGCCAACTATGGCTACACCTTC

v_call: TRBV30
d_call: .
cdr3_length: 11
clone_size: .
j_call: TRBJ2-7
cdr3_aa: CAWSDREEQYF
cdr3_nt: TGTGCCTGGAGTGACAGGGAAGAGCAGTACTTC

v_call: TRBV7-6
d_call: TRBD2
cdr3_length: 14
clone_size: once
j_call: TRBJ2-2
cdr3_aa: CASGGLTNTGELFF
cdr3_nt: TGTGCCAGCGGGGGACTAACGAACACCGGGGAGCTGTTTTTT

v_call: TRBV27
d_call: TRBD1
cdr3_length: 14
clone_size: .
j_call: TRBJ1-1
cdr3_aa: CASSSDRRNTEAFF
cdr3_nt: TGTGCCAGCAGTTCGGACAGGAGGAACACTGAAGCTTTCTTT

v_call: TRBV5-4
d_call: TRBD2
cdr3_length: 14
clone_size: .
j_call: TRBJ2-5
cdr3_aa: CASSLTGGRETQYF
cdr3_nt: TGTGCCAGCAGCTTGACGGGAGGCAGGGAGACCCAGTACTTC

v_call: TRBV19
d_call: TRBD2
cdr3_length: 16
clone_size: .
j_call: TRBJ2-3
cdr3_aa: CASSTTSGSRTDTQYF
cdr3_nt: TGTGCCAGTAGTACGACTAGCGGGAGTCGTACAGATACGCAGTATTTT

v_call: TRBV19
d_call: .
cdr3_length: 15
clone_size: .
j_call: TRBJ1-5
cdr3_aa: CASSIGGARNQPQHF
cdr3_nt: TGTGCCAGTAGTATTGGGGGGGCACGCAATCAGCCCCAGCATTTT

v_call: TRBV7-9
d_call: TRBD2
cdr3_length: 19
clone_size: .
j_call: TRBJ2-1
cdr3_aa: CASRSSGTSGSRSYNEQFF
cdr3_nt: TGTGCCAGCAGATCATCCGGGACTAGCGGGAGCCGCTCCTACAATGAGCAGTTCTTC

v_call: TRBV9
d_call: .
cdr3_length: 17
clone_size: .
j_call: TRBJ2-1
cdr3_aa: CASSARVIRGTYNEQFF
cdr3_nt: TGTGCCAGCAGCGCTAGAGTGATACGGGGCACCTACAATGAGCAGTTCTTC

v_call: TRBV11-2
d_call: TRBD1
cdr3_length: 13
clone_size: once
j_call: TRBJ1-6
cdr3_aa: CATRAGGFSPLHF
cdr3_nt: TGTGCCACGCGAGCAGGGGGTTTCTCACCCCTCCACTTT

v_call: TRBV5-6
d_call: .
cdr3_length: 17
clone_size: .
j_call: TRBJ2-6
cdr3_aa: CASSLTGTSSGANVLTF
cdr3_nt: TGTGCCAGCAGCTTGACAGGAACCAGCTCTGGGGCCAACGTCCTGACTTTC

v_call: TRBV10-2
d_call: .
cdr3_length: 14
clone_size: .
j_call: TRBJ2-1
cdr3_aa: CASSETNRWNEQFF
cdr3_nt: TGCGCCAGCAGTGAGACAAACAGGTGGAATGAGCAGTTCTTC

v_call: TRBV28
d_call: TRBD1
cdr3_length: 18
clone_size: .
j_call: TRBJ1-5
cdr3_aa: CASTEPPEDRVGNQPQHF
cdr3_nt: TGTGCCAGCACCGAGCCCCCGGAAGACAGGGTCGGAAATCAGCCCCAGCATTTT

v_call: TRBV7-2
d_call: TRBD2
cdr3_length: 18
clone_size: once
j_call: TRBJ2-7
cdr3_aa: CASSRTFLASGLSYEQYF
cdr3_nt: TGTGCCAGCAGCCGGACCTTCCTGGCTAGCGGATTATCCTACGAGCAGTACTTC

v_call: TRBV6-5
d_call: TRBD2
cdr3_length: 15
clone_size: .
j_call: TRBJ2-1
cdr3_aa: CASSRPSGNHNEQFF
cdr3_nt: TGTGCCAGCAGCCGACCTAGCGGGAACCACAATGAGCAGTTCTTC

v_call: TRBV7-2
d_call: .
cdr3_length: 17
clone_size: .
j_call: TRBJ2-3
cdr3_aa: CASSLEELGARTDTQYF
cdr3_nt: TGTGCCAGCAGCTTAGAGGAGTTGGGGGCTCGCACAGATACGCAGTATTTT

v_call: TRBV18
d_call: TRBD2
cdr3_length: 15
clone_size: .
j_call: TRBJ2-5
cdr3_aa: CASSPTIAGAETQYF
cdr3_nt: TGTGCCAGCTCACCTACTATAGCGGGAGCTGAGACCCAGTACTTC

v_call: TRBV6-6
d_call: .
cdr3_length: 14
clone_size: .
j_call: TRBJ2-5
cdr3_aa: CASSYSGSQETQYF
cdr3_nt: TGTGCCAGCAGTTACTCGGGCAGCCAAGAGACCCAGTACTTC

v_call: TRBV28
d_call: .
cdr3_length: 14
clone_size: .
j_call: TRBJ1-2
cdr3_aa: CASSLSHARGGYTF
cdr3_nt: TGTGCCAGCAGTTTATCCCACGCTAGGGGGGGCTACACCTTC

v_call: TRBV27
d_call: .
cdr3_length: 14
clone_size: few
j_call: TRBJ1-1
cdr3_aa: CAAARGVSDTEAFF
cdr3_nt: TGTGCAGCCGCCCGAGGTGTATCGGACACTGAAGCTTTCTTT

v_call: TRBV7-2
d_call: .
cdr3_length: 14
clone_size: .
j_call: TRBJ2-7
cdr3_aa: CASSFRDSAYEQYF
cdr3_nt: TGTGCCAGCAGCTTCCGGGACTCAGCCTACGAGCAGTACTTC

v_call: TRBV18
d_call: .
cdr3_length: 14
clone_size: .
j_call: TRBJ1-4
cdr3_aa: CASSPQEQAEKLFF
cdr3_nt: TGTGCCAGCTCACCACAAGAACAGGCAGAAAAACTGTTTTTT

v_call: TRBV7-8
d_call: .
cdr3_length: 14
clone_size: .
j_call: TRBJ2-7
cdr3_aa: CASSLSSGRSEQYF
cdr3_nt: TGTGCCAGCAGCTTATCCTCCGGCCGATCCGAGCAGTACTTC

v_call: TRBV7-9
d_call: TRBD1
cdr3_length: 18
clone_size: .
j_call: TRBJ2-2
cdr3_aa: CASSPQGSGTGGPGELFF
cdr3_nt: TGTGCCAGCAGCCCCCAGGGGTCCGGGACAGGGGGACCCGGGGAGCTGTTTTTT

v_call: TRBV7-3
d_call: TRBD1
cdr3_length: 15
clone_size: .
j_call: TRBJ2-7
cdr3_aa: CASSFLGTAFGEQYF
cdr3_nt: TGTGCCAGCAGCTTTCTCGGGACAGCCTTTGGGGAGCAGTACTTC

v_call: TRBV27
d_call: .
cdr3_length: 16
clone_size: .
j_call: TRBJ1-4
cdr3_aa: CASSFQGAQTNEKLFF
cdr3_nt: TGTGCCAGCAGTTTCCAGGGCGCGCAAACTAATGAAAAACTGTTTTTT